This is a list of T cell receptor beta chains from one sample in a study of control samples from healthy donors and cancer patients. TCRdb's table, derived via immunoSEQ multiplex PCR, lists solely in-frame clones and lacks some. The profile shows some 120,000 clones, 70% to 90% of them singletons. What was sequenced was blood. The receptors come from a man aged 55-75 years in good health. Each CDR3 is given with its conserved first and last residue. A D gene is named only where the DNA matches it firmly. Size tells how often a clone was seen (once, few, many) or the class of an expanded clone, and some rows leave it out.

D: TRBD2
size: .
V: TRBV18
length: 15
J: TRBJ2-4
DNA: TGTGCCAGCACCGGGGGGACGGTAGCCAAAAACATTCAGTACTTC
CDR3: CASTGGTVAKNIQYF

D: .
size: .
V: TRBV9
length: 14
J: TRBJ1-5
DNA: TGTGCCAGCAGCGTACAGGATGGCAATCAGCCCCAGCATTTT
CDR3: CASSVQDGNQPQHF

D: TRBD2
size: .
V: TRBV13
length: 18
J: TRBJ2-3
DNA: TGTGCCAGCAGCTTACAAGGACTAGCGCAAAAGAGCACAGATACGCAGTATTTT
CDR3: CASSLQGLAQKSTDTQYF

D: .
size: .
V: TRBV6-6
length: 14
J: TRBJ1-5
DNA: TGTGCCAGCAGTCACATGGGATGGAATCAGCCCCAGCATTTT
CDR3: CASSHMGWNQPQHF

D: .
size: once
V: TRBV20-1
length: 11
J: TRBJ2-7
DNA: TGCAGTGCTCGTGATTACCCCGAGCAGTACTTC
CDR3: CSARDYPEQYF

D: TRBD1
size: .
V: TRBV6-2/TRBV6-3
length: 18
J: TRBJ2-7
DNA: TGTGCCAGCAGTTACTCGATGCGTCGACAGGGTGGCCCCTACGAGCAGTACTTC
CDR3: CASSYSMRRQGGPYEQYF

D: .
size: once
V: TRBV19
length: 14
J: TRBJ1-1
DNA: TGTGCCAGTAGTACAATGGGACAGAACACTGAAGCTTTCTTT
CDR3: CASSTMGQNTEAFF

D: TRBD2
size: .
V: TRBV9
length: 16
J: TRBJ2-3
DNA: TGTGCCAGCAGCGTAGAGGAGCGGGGGGCCCGCGCCACGCAGTATTTT
CDR3: CASSVEERGARATQYF

D: .
size: .
V: TRBV2
length: 15
J: TRBJ1-4
DNA: TGTGCCAGCAGGGAGGCGACAGTACGGAATGAAAAACTGTTTTTT
CDR3: CASREATVRNEKLFF

D: .
size: once
V: TRBV27
length: 15
J: TRBJ2-2
DNA: TGTGCCAGCAGTTTTGGGACCACCAACCCCGGGGAGCTGTTTTTT
CDR3: CASSFGTTNPGELFF

D: TRBD1
size: once
V: TRBV7-9
length: 14
J: TRBJ1-4
DNA: TGTGCCAGCAGCCCGGACAGGGCCGCTGAAAAACTGTTTTTT
CDR3: CASSPDRAAEKLFF

D: .
size: .
V: TRBV28
length: 16
J: TRBJ1-4
DNA: TGTGCCAGCAGGGGGGGAGGGGAAGGATCTAATGAAAAACTGTTTTTT
CDR3: CASRGGGEGSNEKLFF

D: .
size: .
V: TRBV10-3
length: 11
J: TRBJ1-1
DNA: TGTGCCACCGGGGGAGGAGGTGAAGCTTTCTTT
CDR3: CATGGGGEAFF

D: TRBD2
size: .
V: TRBV4-1
length: 17
J: TRBJ2-3
DNA: TGCGCCAGCAGCCAAGATCGACTGCGGGGGAGCCTAGATACGCAGTATTTT
CDR3: CASSQDRLRGSLDTQYF

D: .
size: once
V: TRBV18
length: 14
J: TRBJ1-5
DNA: TGTGCCAGCTCACCAATCAGGGGCGGGCAGCCCCAGCATTTT
CDR3: CASSPIRGGQPQHF

D: .
size: .
V: TRBV12-3/TRBV12-4
length: 13
J: TRBJ1-2
DNA: TGTGCCAGCAACTTGGGAGTAAACTATGGCTACACCTTC
CDR3: CASNLGVNYGYTF

D: TRBD1
size: .
V: TRBV7-9
length: 14
J: TRBJ2-7
DNA: TGTGCCAGCAGCTTGGGGACAGTTTCCTACGAGCAGTACTTC
CDR3: CASSLGTVSYEQYF

D: .
size: .
V: TRBV3-1/TRBV3-2
length: 16
J: TRBJ1-2
DNA: TGTGCCAGCAGCCAAGATTTAGGCGGCTGGAACTATGGCTACACCTTC
CDR3: CASSQDLGGWNYGYTF

D: TRBD1
size: .
V: TRBV25-1
length: 14
J: TRBJ2-7
DNA: TGTGCCAGCAGTGGGGACAGGGGAACCTACGAGCAGTACTTC
CDR3: CASSGDRGTYEQYF

D: .
size: .
V: TRBV5-1
length: 14
J: TRBJ1-4
DNA: TGCGCCAGCAGCAGGGACGGTTTTAATGAAAAACTGTTTTTT
CDR3: CASSRDGFNEKLFF

D: .
size: .
V: TRBV28
length: 14
J: TRBJ1-5
DNA: TGTGCCAGCAGTCAGGGTCCCGGGACGGTCCTCCAGCATTTT
CDR3: CASSQGPGTVLQHF

D: TRBD1
size: .
V: TRBV18
length: 15
J: TRBJ1-2
DNA: TGTGCCAGCTCACCAGACGACAGGGTTAACTATGGCTACACCTTC
CDR3: CASSPDDRVNYGYTF

D: .
size: .
V: TRBV27
length: 14
J: TRBJ1-5
DNA: TGTGCCAGCAGTTCGCAGGGGAAGGTTCAGCCCCAGCATTTT
CDR3: CASSSQGKVQPQHF

D: .
size: .
V: TRBV12-2
length: 19
J: TRBJ1-5
DNA: TGTGCAAGTCGCTTACGTATTCTCGGGGAATACGAAGGCAATCAGCCCCAGCATTTT
CDR3: CASRLRILGEYEGNQPQHF

D: .
size: .
V: TRBV11-2
length: 17
J: TRBJ1-1
DNA: TGTGCCAGCAGCTTAGTAGGACAAGTAGGGGGAAACACTGAAGCTTTCTTT
CDR3: CASSLVGQVGGNTEAFF

D: TRBD1
size: once
V: TRBV18
length: 15
J: TRBJ2-7
DNA: TGTGCCAGCTCACCGACAGGACAGGGTTCCTACGAGCAGTACTTC
CDR3: CASSPTGQGSYEQYF

D: TRBD2
size: once
V: TRBV2
length: 13
J: TRBJ2-7
DNA: TGTGCCAGCACCACACTAGCGGGCCACGAGCAGTACTTC
CDR3: CASTTLAGHEQYF

D: TRBD1
size: once
V: TRBV25-1
length: 15
J: TRBJ1-4
DNA: TGTGCCAGCAGTCGCTTGACAGGGGCTAATGAAAAACTGTTTTTT
CDR3: CASSRLTGANEKLFF

D: TRBD1
size: .
V: TRBV19
length: 14
J: TRBJ1-2
DNA: TGTGCCAGTAGCCGACAGGGAAGGGTGAATGGCTACACCTTC
CDR3: CASSRQGRVNGYTF

D: .
size: .
V: TRBV28
length: 12
J: TRBJ1-3
DNA: TGTGCCAGCAGTTACATCGGAAACACCATATATTTT
CDR3: CASSYIGNTIYF

D: TRBD1
size: .
V: TRBV7-9
length: 16
J: TRBJ2-2
DNA: TGTGCCAGCAGCCTTGGACAGGGGAGAAGGACCGGGGAGCTGTTTTTT
CDR3: CASSLGQGRRTGELFF

D: .
size: .
V: TRBV18
length: 15
J: TRBJ1-6
DNA: TGTGCCAGCTCACCTAGTTCCGGGGGAGATTCACCCCTCCACTTT
CDR3: CASSPSSGGDSPLHF

D: TRBD2
size: few
V: TRBV2
length: 16
J: TRBJ2-2
DNA: TGTGCCAGCAGTAATGAACTAGCGGGGGGCACCGGGGAGCTGTTTTTT
CDR3: CASSNELAGGTGELFF

D: TRBD1
size: few
V: TRBV5-6
length: 14
J: TRBJ2-7
DNA: TGTGCCAGCAGCGGTTACAGGGGATGGGGGGAGCAGTACTTC
CDR3: CASSGYRGWGEQYF

D: .
size: .
V: TRBV18
length: 14
J: TRBJ1-2
DNA: TGTGCCAGCTCACCACCGGTCAGCCGCTATGGCTACACCTTC
CDR3: CASSPPVSRYGYTF

D: .
size: .
V: TRBV19
length: 14
J: TRBJ1-5
DNA: TGTGCCAGTAATCCTCAGGGTAACAATCAGCCCCAGCATTTT
CDR3: CASNPQGNNQPQHF

D: TRBD2
size: .
V: TRBV3-1/TRBV3-2
length: 15
J: TRBJ2-1
DNA: TGTGCCAGCAGCCTGGGACTAGCGGGGGTGGATGAGCAGTTCTTC
CDR3: CASSLGLAGVDEQFF

D: .
size: .
V: TRBV11-2
length: 12
J: TRBJ2-7
DNA: TGTGCCAGCAGCTTCGCAAGTTACGAGCAGTACTTC
CDR3: CASSFASYEQYF

D: .
size: .
V: TRBV5-6
length: 14
J: TRBJ1-5
DNA: TGTGCCAGCAGCTTGTTACAGGGAAATCAGCCCCAGCATTTT
CDR3: CASSLLQGNQPQHF

D: .
size: .
V: TRBV11-2
length: 14
J: TRBJ1-1
DNA: TGTGCCAGCAGCTTCGGGGAGGTCGACACTGAAGCTTTCTTT
CDR3: CASSFGEVDTEAFF

D: TRBD1
size: .
V: TRBV5-6
length: 17
J: TRBJ1-6
DNA: TGTGCCAGCAGCTCGGGGGTCTGGACAGGGGACCACTCACCCCTCCACTTT
CDR3: CASSSGVWTGDHSPLHF

D: .
size: once
V: TRBV2
length: 14
J: TRBJ2-3
DNA: TGTGCCAGCAGACAGGAAACTAGCACAGATACGCAGTATTTT
CDR3: CASRQETSTDTQYF

D: .
size: .
V: TRBV11-2
length: 14
J: TRBJ1-4
DNA: TGTGCCAGCAGCAAGGGACAAACCGATGAAAAACTGTTTTTT
CDR3: CASSKGQTDEKLFF

D: .
size: .
V: TRBV24-1
length: 16
J: TRBJ2-3
DNA: TGTGCCACCAGTGACCCCGGGAGCCTAAGCACAGATACGCAGTATTTT
CDR3: CATSDPGSLSTDTQYF

D: .
size: .
V: TRBV29-1
length: 11
J: TRBJ2-7
DNA: TGCAGCGTTGCGGAGGGCTACGAGCAGTACTTC
CDR3: CSVAEGYEQYF